This T cell receptor (beta chain) derives from a study of blood T cell repertoires in COVID-19. As processed by the authors: The assay estimated nucleated cells by amplifying reference gene primers. Clones were sequenced by immunoSEQ multiplex PCR, and TCRdb holds only the in-frame ones, with some missing. D and trimming were read from the DNA, whereas the V and J calls and clone size are those reported in that table. Of about 140,000 clones listed, approximately 84% are singletons. The source material was peripheral blood. This clonotype originated in a woman of 80 years or more in a cohort sampled during active or convalescent COVID-19.

The CDR3 nucleotides are TGTGCCAGCAAGAAACAGACGAACACTGAAGCTTTCTTT. As protein: CASKKQTNTEAFF. The chain links TRBV6-4 to TRBJ1-1; D not certain. CDR1 and CDR2 (germline): MRHNA, SNTAGT. This CDR3 region has 13 residues. The germline V and J ends were trimmed by 7 bases and 1 base, with 10 bases remaining between them.